This record covers a single T cell receptor (beta chain). Which antigen it targets is not known. Base qualities were left out, and no much larger clone turns up one base away. This sample is drawn from a study of T cells in placental villitis. For context, the study as a whole: To test an allograft-versus-infection hypothesis, the study compared placental TCR-beta repertoires across three groups: villitis of unknown etiology, unaffected controls matched for gestational age, and infectious villitis. The investigation overall reported the following: Small amounts of decidua were contained in the paraffin blocks, so some of the captured T cells, especially in controls, may have been decidual rather than villous infiltrates. Bulk tissue sequencing could not distinguish helper, regulatory or cytotoxic T cells, nor maternal versus fetal T cells, and excluded gamma-delta receptors. CMV-specific clone frequencies were higher in infectious CMV cases than in villitis of unknown etiology (approximately 0.011 vs 0.001), and the villitis of unknown etiology frequencies did not differ from those of controls.

Using the immunoSEQ v4 bias-controlled multiplex PCR assay, run blinded to group allocation, TCR-beta CDR3 regions were amplified from genomic DNA. Reference gene primers were added alongside TCR-beta primers to estimate nucleated cell and T cell quantities per sample. Sequencing of the libraries was performed on an Illumina MiSeq with a 100-cycle paired-end protocol. Processing in the source paper ran as follows. Diversity and richness were calculated in immunoSEQ Analyzer software; richness by iChao1, clonality based on Pielou evenness and Shannon diversity (0-1, higher means less diverse). CDR3 amino acid sequences together with V/J genes were queried against VDJdb for CMV, EBV and influenza A specificities, with confidence 3 and substitution 2 applied. TCR-beta amino acid clonotype overlap between villitis of unknown etiology, infectious villitis and control repertoires was assessed with the Morisita-Horn index. Sourced from immuneACCESS, this table was stored by TCRdb with only in-frame sequences that have V and J called. A share of the clones is absent; for the studies checked, an unresolved V gene accounts for under half, and the remainder has no known explanation. V, J and clone size are those of that table, while D and trimming were read from the DNA. The sample table contains about 3,100 clones; only one count was recorded for almost 80% of them. The ten biggest clones cover approximately 20% of the sample.

Measured from the cysteine to the phenylalanine, the CDR3 is 12 residues long. CDR3 DNA only is kept here, 36 bases in frame from base 1. CDR1 SQVTM and CDR2 ANQGSEA were looked up in the germline V gene. A distance of 10 bases separates the germline ends of V and J, which lose 6 bases and 4 bases respectively. The study included five infectious villitis placentae (four with confirmed cytomegalovirus and one with Toxoplasma gondii), and these placentae were not matched to the other groups. Mothers with infectious villitis were younger, had smaller fetuses, and delivered preterm or experienced intrauterine demise in two cases. Placentae were collected after delivery and examined grossly and histologically before archival tissue was selected. Five 10-micron scrolls were cut from each FFPE block, and DNA was isolated using the AllPrep DNA/RNA FFPE Tissue kit. DNA concentration and purity were evaluated by NanoDrop, whereas RNA quality was assessed on a Bioanalyzer.

This chain joins TRBV29-1 to TRBJ2-1; matching of 6 bases hints at TRBD1 as the D gene. The source material was placental tissue containing maternal and fetal cells. The sequence derives from a human patient with infectious villitis; the placental T cells may come from both mother and fetus. The bases are TGCAGCGTCACCGGACAGTACAATGAGCAGTTCTTC. It codes for CSVTGQYNEQFF.